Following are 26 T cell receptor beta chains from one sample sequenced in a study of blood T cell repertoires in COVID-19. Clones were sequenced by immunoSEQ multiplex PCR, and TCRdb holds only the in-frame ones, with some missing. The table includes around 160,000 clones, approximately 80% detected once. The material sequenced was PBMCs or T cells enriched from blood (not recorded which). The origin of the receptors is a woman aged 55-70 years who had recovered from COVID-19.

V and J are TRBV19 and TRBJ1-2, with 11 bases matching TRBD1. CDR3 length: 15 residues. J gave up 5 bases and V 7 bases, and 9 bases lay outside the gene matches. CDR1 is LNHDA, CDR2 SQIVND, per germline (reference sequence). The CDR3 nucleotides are TGTGCCAGTACAAAACGGACAGGGGGCGTTTATGGCTACACCTTC. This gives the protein CASTKRTGGVYGYTF. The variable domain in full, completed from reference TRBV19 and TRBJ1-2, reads DGGITQSPKYLFRKEGQNVTLSCEQNLNHDAMYWYRQDPGQGLRLIYYSQIVNDFQKGDIAEGYSVSREKKESFPLTVTSAQKNPTAFYLCASTKRTGGVYGYTFGSGTRLTVV.

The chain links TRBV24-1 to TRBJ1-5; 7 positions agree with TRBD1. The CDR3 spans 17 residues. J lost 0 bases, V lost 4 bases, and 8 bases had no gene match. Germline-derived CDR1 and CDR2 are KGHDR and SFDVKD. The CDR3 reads CATSDRDRFYSNQPQHF. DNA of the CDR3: TGTGCCACCAGTGACCGGGACAGATTTTATAGCAATCAGCCCCAGCATTTT.

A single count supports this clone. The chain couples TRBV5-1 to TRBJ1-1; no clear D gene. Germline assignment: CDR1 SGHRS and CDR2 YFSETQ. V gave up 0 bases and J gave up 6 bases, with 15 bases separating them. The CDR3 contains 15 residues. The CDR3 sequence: CASSLDPAPEAEAFF. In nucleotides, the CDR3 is TGCGCCAGCAGCTTGGATCCGGCCCCGGAGGCTGAAGCTTTCTTT.

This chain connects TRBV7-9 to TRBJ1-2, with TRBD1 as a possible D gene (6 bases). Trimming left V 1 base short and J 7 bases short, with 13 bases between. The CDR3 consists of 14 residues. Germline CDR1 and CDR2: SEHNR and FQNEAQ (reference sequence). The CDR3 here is CASSLEYRATGYTF. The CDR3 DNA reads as TGTGCCAGCAGCTTAGAGTACAGGGCAACTGGCTACACCTTC.

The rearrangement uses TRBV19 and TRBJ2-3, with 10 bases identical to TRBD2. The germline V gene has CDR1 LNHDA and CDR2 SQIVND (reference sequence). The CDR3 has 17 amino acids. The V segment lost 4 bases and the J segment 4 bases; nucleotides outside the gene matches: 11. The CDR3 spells CASSTVWASGGSDTQYF. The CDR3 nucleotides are TGTGCCAGTAGTACGGTCTGGGCTAGCGGGGGCTCAGATACGCAGTATTTT.

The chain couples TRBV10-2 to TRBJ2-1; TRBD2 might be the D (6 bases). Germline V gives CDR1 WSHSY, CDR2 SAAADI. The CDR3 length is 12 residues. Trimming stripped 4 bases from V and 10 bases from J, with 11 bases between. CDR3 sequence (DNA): TGCGCCAGCAGTGTTCTCGCGGGGGAGCAGTTCTTC. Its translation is CASSVLAGEQFF.

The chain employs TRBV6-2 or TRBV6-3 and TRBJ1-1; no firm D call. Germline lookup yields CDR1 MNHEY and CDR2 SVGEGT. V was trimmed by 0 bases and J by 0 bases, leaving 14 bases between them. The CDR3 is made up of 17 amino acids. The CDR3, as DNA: TGTGCCAGCAGTTACTCGACGGCACAGACCTTGAACACTGAAGCTTTCTTT. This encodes CASSYSTAQTLNTEAFF.

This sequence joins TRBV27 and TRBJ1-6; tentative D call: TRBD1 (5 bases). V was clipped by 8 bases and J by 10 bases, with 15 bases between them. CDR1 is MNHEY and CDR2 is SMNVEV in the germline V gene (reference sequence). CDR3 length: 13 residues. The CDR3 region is CASRGGDWSPLHF. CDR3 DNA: TGTGCCAGCCGGGGGGGGGACTGGTCACCCCTCCACTTT.

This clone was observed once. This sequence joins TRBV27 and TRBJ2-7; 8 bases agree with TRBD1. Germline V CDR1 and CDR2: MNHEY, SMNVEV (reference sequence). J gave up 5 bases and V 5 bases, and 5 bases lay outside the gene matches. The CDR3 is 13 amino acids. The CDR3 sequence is CASSPRTGHEQYF. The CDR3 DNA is TGTGCCAGCAGTCCGCGGACAGGGCACGAGCAGTACTTC.

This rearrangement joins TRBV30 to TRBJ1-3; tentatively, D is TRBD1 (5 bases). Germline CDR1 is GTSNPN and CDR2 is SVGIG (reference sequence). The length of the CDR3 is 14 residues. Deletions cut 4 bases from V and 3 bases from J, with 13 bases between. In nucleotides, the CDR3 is TGTGCCTGGACTGCAGGGTATGGTGGAAACACCATATATTTT. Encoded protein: CAWTAGYGGNTIYF.

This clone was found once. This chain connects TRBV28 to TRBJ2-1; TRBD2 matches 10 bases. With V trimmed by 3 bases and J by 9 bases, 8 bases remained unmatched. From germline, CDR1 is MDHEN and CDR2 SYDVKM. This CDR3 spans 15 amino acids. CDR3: CASSFVTSGIPEQFF. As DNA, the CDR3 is TGTGCCAGCAGTTTTGTAACTAGCGGGATTCCTGAGCAGTTCTTC.

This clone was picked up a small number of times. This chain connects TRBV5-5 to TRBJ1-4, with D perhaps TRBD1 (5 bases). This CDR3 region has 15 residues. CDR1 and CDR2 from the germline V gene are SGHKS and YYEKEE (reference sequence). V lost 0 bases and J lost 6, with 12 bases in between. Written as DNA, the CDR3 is TGTGCCAGCAGCTTGGCGGGGGATACTTATGAAAAACTGTTTTTT. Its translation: CASSLAGDTYEKLFF.

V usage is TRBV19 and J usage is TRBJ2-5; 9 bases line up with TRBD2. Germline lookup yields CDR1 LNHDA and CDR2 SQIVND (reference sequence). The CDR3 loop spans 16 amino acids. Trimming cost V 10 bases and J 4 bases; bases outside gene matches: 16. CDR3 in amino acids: CAIPSRLAGQGETQYF. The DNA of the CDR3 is TGTGCCATCCCGAGTAGGCTAGCGGGGCAGGGAGAGACCCAGTACTTC.

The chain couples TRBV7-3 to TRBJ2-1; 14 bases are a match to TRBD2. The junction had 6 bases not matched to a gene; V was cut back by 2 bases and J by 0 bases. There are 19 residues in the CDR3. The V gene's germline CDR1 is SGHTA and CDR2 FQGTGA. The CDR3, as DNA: TGTGCCAGCAGCTTATCCGGGACTAGCGGGGGTAGCTCCTACAATGAGCAGTTCTTC. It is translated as CASSLSGTSGGSSYNEQFF.

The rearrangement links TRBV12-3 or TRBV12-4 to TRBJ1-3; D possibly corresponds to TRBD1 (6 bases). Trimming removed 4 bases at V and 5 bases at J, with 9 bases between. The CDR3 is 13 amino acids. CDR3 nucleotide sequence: TGTGCCAGCAGTTGGGGGCAACGAAACACCATATATTTT. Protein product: CASSWGQRNTIYF.

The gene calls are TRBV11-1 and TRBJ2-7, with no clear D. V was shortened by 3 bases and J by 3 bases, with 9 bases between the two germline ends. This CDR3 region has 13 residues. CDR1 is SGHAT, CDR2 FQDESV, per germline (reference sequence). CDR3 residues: CASSFRQNYEQYF. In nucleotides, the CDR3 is TGTGCCAGCAGCTTCAGACAAAACTACGAGCAGTACTTC.

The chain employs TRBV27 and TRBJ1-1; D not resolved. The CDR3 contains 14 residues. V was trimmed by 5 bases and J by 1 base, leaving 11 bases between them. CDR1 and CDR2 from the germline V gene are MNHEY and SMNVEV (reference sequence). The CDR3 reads CASSSSSGNTEAFF. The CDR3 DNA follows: TGTGCCAGCAGTAGTAGTTCAGGGAACACTGAAGCTTTCTTT.

As DNA, the CDR3 is TGCAGTGCTAGTAGGCAGCGAAGCACAGATACGCAGTATTTT. Protein product: CSASRQRSTDTQYF. The gene calls are TRBV20-1 and TRBJ2-3; no clear D. Germline CDR1 DFQATT, CDR2 SNEGSKA (reference sequence). CDR3 size: 14 residues. The V end lost 3 bases, the J end lost 0 bases, and 10 bases lay between the germline ends.

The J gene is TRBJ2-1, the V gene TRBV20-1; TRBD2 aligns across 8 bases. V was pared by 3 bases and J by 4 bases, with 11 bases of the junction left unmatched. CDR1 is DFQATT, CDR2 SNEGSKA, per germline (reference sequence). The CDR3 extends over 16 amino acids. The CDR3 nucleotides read TGCAGTGCTAGTAGCTTCACCGGGACTAGTTACAATGAGCAGTTCTTC. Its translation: CSASSFTGTSYNEQFF.

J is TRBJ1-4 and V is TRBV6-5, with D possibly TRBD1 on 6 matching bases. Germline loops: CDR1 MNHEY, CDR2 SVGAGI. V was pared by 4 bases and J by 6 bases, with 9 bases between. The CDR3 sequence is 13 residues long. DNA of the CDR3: TGTGCCAGCAGTTTTACAGGGTATGAAAAACTGTTTTTT. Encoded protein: CASSFTGYEKLFF.

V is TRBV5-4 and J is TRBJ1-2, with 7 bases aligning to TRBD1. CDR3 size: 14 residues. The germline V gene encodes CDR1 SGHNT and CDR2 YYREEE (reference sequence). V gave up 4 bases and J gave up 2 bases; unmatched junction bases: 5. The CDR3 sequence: CASSPGQQNYGYTF. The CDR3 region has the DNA TGTGCCAGCAGCCCGGGACAGCAGAACTATGGCTACACCTTC.

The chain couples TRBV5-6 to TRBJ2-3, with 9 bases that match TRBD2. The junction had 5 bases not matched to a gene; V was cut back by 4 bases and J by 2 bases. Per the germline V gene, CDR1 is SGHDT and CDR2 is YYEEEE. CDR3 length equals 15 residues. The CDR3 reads CASSVTSGYTDTQYF. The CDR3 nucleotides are TGTGCCAGCAGCGTGACTAGCGGCTACACAGATACGCAGTATTTT.

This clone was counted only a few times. CDR3 sequence: CSVEKEARNTEAFF. The CDR3 DNA sequence: TGCAGCGTTGAAAAGGAGGCAAGGAACACTGAAGCTTTCTTT. This chain connects TRBV29-1 to TRBJ1-1; no reliable D call. This CDR3 is built from 14 residues. Trimming cost V 2 bases and J 1 base, with 11 bases left between them. CDR1 SQVTM and CDR2 ANQGSEA come from the germline V gene.

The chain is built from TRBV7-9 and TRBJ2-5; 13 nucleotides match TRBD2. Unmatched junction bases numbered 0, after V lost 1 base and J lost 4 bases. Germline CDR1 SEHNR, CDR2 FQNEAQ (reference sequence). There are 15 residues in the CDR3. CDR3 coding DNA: TGTGCCAGCAGCTTAGGGACTAGCGGGGGAGAGACCCAGTACTTC. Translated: CASSLGTSGGETQYF. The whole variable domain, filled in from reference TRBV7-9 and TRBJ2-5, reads DTGVSQNPRHKITKRGQNVTFRCDPISEHNRLYWYRQTLGQGPEFLTYFQNEAQLEKSRLLSDRFSAERPKGSFSTLEIQRTEQGDSAMYLCASSLGTSGGETQYFGPGTRLLVL.

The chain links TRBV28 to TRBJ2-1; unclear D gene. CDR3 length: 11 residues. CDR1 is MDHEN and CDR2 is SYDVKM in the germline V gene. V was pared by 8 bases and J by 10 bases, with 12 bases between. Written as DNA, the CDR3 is TGTGCCAGCCCTACCGACTGGGAGCAGTTCTTC. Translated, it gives CASPTDWEQFF. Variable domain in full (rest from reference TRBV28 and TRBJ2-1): DVKVTQSSRYLVKRTGEKVFLECVQDMDHENMFWYRQDPGLGLRLIYFSYDVKMKEKGDIPEGYSVSREKKERFSLILESASTNQTSMYLCASPTDWEQFFGPGTRLTVL.

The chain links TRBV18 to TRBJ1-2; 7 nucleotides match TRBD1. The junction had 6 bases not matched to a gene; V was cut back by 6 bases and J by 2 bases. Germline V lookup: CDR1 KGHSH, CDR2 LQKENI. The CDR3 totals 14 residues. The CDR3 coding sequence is TGTGCCAGCTCCGAATTACAGGGGAACTATGGCTACACCTTC. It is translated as CASSELQGNYGYTF.